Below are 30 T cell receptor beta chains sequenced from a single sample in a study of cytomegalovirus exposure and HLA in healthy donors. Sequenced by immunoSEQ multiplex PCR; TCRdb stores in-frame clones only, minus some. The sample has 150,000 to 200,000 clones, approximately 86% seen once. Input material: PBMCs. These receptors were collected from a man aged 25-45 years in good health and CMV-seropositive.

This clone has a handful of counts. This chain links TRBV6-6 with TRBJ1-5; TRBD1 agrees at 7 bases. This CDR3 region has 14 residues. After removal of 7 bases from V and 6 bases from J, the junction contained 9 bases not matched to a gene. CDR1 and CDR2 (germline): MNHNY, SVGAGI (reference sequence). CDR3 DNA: TGTGCCAGCACCACAGGGGAAAAGACTCAGCCCCAGCATTTT. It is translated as CASTTGEKTQPQHF.

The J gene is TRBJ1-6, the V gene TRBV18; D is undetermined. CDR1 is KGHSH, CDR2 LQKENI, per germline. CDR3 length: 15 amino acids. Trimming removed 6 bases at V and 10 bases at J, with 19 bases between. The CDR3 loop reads CASSPIGGKGSPLHF. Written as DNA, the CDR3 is TGTGCCAGCTCGCCTATTGGAGGAAAAGGGTCACCCCTCCACTTT.

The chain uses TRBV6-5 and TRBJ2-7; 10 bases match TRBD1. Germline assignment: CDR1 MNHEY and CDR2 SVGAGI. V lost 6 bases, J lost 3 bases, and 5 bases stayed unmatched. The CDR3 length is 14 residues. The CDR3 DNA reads TGTGCCAGCAGCCCCGGGACAGGGGTCTACGAGCAGTACTTC. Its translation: CASSPGTGVYEQYF.

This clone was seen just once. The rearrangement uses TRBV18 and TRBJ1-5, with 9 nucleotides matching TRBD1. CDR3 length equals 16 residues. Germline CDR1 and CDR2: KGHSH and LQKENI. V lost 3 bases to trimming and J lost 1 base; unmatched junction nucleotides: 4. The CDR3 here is CASSPNRGRSNQPQHF. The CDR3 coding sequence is TGTGCCAGCTCACCTAACAGGGGGCGAAGCAATCAGCCCCAGCATTTT.

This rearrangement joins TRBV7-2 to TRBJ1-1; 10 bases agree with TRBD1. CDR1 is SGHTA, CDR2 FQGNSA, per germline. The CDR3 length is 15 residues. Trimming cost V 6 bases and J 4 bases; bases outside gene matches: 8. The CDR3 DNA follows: TGTGCCAGCAGTGAGACAGGGGGCGCGGGCACTGAAGCTTTCTTT. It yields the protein CASSETGGAGTEAFF.

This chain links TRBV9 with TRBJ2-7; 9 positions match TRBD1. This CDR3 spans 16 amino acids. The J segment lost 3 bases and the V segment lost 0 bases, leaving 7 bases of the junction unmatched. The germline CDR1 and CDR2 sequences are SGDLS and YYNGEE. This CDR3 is CASSVDRTGADYEQYF. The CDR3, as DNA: TGTGCCAGCAGCGTAGATCGGACAGGGGCGGACTACGAGCAGTACTTC.

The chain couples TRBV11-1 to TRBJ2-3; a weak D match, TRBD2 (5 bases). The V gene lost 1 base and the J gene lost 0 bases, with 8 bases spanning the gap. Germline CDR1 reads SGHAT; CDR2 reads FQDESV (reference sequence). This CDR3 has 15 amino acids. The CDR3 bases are TGTGCCAGCAGCTTAGGAGCGGACAGCACAGATACGCAGTATTTT. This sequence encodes CASSLGADSTDTQYF.

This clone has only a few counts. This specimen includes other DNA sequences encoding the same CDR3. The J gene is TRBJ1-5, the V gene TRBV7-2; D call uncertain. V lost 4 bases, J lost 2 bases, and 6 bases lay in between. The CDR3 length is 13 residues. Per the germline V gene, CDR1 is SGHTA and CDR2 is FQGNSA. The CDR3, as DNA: TGTGCCAGCAGCTCCCAGGGCAATCAGCCCCAGCATTTT. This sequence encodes CASSSQGNQPQHF.

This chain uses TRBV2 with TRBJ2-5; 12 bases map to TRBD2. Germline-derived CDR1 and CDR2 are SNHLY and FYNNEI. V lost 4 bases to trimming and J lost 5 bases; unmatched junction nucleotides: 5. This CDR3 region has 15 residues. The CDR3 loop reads CASSGRLAGVETQYF. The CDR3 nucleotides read TGTGCCAGCAGTGGTCGACTAGCGGGGGTTGAGACCCAGTACTTC.

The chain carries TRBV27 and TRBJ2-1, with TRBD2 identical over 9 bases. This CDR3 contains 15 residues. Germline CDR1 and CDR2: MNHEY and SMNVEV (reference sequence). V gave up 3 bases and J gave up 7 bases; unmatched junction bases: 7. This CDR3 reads CASSLKGLARNEQFF. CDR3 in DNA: TGTGCCAGCAGTTTGAAGGGACTAGCCAGAAATGAGCAGTTCTTC.

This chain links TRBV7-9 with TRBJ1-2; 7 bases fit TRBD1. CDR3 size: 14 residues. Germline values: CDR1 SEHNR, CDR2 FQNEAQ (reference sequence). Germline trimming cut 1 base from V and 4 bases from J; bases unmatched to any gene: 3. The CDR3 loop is CASSLDGQVYGYTF. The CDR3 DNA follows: TGTGCCAGCAGCTTAGACGGACAGGTCTATGGCTACACCTTC.

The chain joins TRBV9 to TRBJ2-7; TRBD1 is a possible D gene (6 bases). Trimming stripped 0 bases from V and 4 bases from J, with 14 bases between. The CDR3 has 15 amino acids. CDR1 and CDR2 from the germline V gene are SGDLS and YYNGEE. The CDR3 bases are TGTGCCAGCAGCGTAGAGGTGACAGGTTTATACGAGCAGTACTTC. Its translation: CASSVEVTGLYEQYF. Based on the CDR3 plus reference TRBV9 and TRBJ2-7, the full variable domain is DSGVTQTPKHLITATGQRVTLRCSPRSGDLSVYWYQQSLDQGLQFLIQYYNGEERAKGNILERFSAQQFPDLHSELNLSSLELGDSALYFCASSVEVTGLYEQYFGPGTRLTVT.

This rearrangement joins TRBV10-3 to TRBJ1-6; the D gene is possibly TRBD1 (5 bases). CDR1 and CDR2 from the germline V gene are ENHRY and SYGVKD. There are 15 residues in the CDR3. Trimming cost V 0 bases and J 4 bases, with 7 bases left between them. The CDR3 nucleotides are TGTGCCATCAGTGAGTCGACAGCTTATAATTCACCCCTCCACTTT. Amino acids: CAISESTAYNSPLHF.

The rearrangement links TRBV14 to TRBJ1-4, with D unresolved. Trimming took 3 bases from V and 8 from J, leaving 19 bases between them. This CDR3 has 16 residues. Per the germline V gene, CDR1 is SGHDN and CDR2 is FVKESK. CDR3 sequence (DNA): TGTGCCAGCAGCCAGCTCGGACTGGTCGGGGAGGAAAAACTGTTTTTT. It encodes CASSQLGLVGEEKLFF.

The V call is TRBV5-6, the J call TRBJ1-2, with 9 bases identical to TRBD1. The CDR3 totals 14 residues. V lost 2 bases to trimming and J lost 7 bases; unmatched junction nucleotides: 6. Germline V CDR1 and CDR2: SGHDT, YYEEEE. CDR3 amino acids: CASSFWTGEVGYTF. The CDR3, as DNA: TGTGCCAGCAGCTTTTGGACAGGGGAGGTTGGCTACACCTTC.

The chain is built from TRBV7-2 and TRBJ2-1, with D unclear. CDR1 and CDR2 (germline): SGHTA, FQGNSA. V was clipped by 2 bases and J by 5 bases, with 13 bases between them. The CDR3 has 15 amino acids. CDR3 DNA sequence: TGTGCCAGCAGCTTAACGTCTGGGCCTAACAATGAGCAGTTCTTC. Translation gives CASSLTSGPNNEQFF. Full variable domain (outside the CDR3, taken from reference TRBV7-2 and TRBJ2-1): GAGVSQSPSNKVTEKGKDVELRCDPISGHTALYWYRQSLGQGLEFLIYFQGNSAPDKSGLPSDRFSAERTGGSVSTLTIQRTQQEDSAVYLCASSLTSGPNNEQFFGPGTRLTVL.

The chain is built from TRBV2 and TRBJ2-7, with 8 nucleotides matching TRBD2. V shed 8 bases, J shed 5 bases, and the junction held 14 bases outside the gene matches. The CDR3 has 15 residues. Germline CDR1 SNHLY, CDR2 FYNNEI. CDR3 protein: CASGRPYGGANEQYF. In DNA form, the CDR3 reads TGTGCCAGCGGTCGGCCTTACGGGGGGGCGAACGAGCAGTACTTC.

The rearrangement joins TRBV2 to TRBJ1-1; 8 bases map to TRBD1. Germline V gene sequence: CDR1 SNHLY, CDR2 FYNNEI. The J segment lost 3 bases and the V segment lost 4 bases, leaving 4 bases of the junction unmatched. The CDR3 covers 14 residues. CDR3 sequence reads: CASSVQGVDTEAFF. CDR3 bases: TGTGCCAGCAGTGTACAGGGGGTGGACACTGAAGCTTTCTTT.

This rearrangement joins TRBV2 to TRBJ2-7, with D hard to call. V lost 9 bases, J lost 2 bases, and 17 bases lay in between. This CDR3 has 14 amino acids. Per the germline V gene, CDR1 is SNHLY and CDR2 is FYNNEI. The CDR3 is CASLPKQPPYEQYF. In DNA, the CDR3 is TGTGCCAGTCTTCCTAAGCAACCCCCCTACGAGCAGTACTTC.

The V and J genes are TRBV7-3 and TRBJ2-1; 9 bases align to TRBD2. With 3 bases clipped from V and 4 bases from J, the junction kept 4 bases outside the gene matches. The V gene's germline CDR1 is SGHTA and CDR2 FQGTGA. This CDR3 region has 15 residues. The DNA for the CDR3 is TGTGCCAGCAGCTTCGGTAGCGGGGGTTACAATGAGCAGTTCTTC. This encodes CASSFGSGGYNEQFF.

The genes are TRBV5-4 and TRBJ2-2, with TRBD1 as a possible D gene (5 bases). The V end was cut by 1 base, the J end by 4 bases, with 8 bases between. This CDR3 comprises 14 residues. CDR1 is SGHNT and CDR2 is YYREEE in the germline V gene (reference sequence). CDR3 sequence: CASSLQQVTGELFF. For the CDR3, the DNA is TGTGCCAGCAGCTTGCAACAGGTCACCGGGGAGCTGTTTTTT.

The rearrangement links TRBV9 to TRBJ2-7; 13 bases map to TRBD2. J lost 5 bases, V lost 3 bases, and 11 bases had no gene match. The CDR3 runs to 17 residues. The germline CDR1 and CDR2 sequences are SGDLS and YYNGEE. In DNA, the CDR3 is TGTGCCAGCAGCGGATCCCACGGACTAGCGGGGGTCCACGAGCAGTACTTC. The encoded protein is CASSGSHGLAGVHEQYF.

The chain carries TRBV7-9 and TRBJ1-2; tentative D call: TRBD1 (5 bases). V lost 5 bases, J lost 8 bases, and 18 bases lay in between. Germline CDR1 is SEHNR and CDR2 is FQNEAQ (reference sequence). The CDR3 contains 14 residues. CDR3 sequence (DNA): TGTGCCAGCAGCCCACCCATCAGGGTTGACGGCTACACCTTC. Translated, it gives CASSPPIRVDGYTF. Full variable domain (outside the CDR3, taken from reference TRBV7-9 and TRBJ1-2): DTGVSQNPRHKITKRGQNVTFRCDPISEHNRLYWYRQTLGQGPEFLTYFQNEAQLEKSRLLSDRFSAERPKGSFSTLEIQRTEQGDSAMYLCASSPPIRVDGYTFGSGTRLTVV.

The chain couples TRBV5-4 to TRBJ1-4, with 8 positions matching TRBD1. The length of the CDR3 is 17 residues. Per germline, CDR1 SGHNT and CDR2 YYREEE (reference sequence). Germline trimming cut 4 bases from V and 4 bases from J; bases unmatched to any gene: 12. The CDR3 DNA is TGTGCCAGCAGCCCGGGACAGGCTAGTACCGATAATGAAAAACTGTTTTTT. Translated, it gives CASSPGQASTDNEKLFF.

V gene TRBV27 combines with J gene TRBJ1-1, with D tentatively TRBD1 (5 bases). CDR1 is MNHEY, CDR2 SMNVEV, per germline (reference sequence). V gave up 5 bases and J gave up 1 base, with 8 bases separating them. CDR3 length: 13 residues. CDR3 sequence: CASSKQENTEAFF. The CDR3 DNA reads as TGTGCCAGCAGTAAACAGGAGAACACTGAAGCTTTCTTT.

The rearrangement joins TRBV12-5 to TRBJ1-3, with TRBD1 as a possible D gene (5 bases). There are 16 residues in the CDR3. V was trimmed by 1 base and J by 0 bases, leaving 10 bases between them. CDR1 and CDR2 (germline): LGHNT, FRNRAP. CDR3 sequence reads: CASGLGAGGSGNTIYF. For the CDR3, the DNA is TGTGCTAGTGGTTTGGGGGCCGGGGGCTCTGGAAACACCATATATTTT.

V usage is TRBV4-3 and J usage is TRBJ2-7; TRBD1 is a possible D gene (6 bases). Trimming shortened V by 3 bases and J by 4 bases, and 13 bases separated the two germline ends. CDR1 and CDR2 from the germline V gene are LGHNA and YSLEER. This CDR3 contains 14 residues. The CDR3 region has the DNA TGCGCCAGCAGCCAGGGACATTCAGGTTACGAGCAGTACTTC. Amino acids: CASSQGHSGYEQYF.

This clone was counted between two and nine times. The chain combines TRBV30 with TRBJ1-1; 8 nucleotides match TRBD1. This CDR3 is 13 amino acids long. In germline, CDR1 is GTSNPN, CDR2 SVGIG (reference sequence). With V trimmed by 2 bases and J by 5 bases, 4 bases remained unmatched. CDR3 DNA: TGTGCCTGGAGTCAGGGGGCGCGGACTGAAGCTTTCTTT. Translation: CAWSQGARTEAFF.

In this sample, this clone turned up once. The CDR3 spells CASSLAPGTGGNTEAFF. The DNA of the CDR3 is TGCGCCAGCAGCTTGGCCCCCGGGACAGGGGGGAACACTGAAGCTTTCTTT. J is TRBJ1-1 and V is TRBV5-1; 11 nucleotides match TRBD1. V shed 0 bases, J shed 1 base, and the junction held 5 bases outside the gene matches. The CDR3 is made up of 17 amino acids. The V gene's germline CDR1 is SGHRS and CDR2 YFSETQ.

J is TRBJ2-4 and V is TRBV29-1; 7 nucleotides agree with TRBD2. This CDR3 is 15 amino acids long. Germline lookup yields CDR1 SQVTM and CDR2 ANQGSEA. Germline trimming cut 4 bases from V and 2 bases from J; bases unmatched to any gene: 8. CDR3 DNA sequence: TGCAGCGTTGTAGAGCGGGGACTCACCAAAAACATTCAGTACTTC. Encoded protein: CSVVERGLTKNIQYF. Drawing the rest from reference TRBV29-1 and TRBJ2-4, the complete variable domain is SAVISQKPSRDICQRGTSLTIQCQVDSQVTMMFWYRQQPGQSLTLIATANQGSEATYESGFVIDKFPISRPNLTFSTLTVSNMSPEDSSIYLCSVVERGLTKNIQYFGAGTRLSVL.